The 20 T cell receptor beta chains given below trace back to one sample, sequenced in a study of control samples from healthy donors and cancer patients. TCRdb keeps only in-frame clones here, not all; method: immunoSEQ multiplex PCR. The sample shows some 130,000 clones, under 95% of them seen only once. The material sequenced was PBMCs. The receptors were sampled from a man between 50 and 59 years old with head and neck cancer.

The V gene is TRBV6-6, the J gene TRBJ1-6; D is undetermined. Germline CDR1 reads MNHNY; CDR2 reads SVGAGI (reference sequence). The CDR3 contains 16 residues. Trimming left V 7 bases short and J 0 bases short, with 13 bases between. CDR3 coding DNA: TGTGCCAGCACCCCCCGTAAGAGCTCCTATAATTCACCCCTCCACTTT. Protein product: CASTPRKSSYNSPLHF.

J is TRBJ2-7 and V is TRBV28; TRBD1 agrees at 8 bases. After removal of 7 bases from V and 2 bases from J, the junction contained 10 bases not matched to a gene. This CDR3 comprises 15 residues. The germline gives CDR1 MDHEN, CDR2 SYDVKM. DNA of the CDR3: TGTGCCAGCACTTCCGGCGGGACAGGCACCTACGAGCAGTACTTC. Its protein product is CASTSGGTGTYEQYF.

J is TRBJ1-5 and V is TRBV2; a possible D gene is TRBD1 (5 bases). Germline V CDR1 and CDR2: SNHLY, FYNNEI. The CDR3 spans 15 residues. V was shortened by 7 bases and J by 3 bases, with 16 bases between the two germline ends. The CDR3 nucleotides are TGTGCCAGCACCTCCTTGGGACCGATCAATCAGCCCCAGCATTTT. This codes for CASTSLGPINQPQHF.

The chain has TRBV4-1 and TRBJ2-7, with TRBD2 matching over 10 bases. This CDR3 spans 15 amino acids. Germline V gene sequence: CDR1 MGHRA, CDR2 YSYEKL. The V gene end was trimmed by 1 base and the J gene end by 1 base; junction bases not matched to a gene: 1. CDR3 sequence reads: CASSQVGLASYEQYF. DNA of the CDR3: TGCGCCAGCAGCCAAGTGGGACTAGCGTCCTACGAGCAGTACTTC.

In its sample, this clone was seen once. The chain has TRBV24-1 and TRBJ1-1; 8 bases agree with TRBD1. The length of the CDR3 is 15 residues. Germline V gene sequence: CDR1 KGHDR, CDR2 SFDVKD. Trimming cost V 8 bases and J 8 bases; bases outside gene matches: 15. The DNA of the CDR3 is TGTGCCACCACCGCCGGGACAGGAGTTGAAGGGGAAGCTTTCTTT. It is translated as CATTAGTGVEGEAFF.

This sequence joins TRBV4-1 and TRBJ2-7, with 10 bases lining up with TRBD2. This CDR3 spans 15 amino acids. The germline CDR1 and CDR2 sequences are MGHRA and YSYEKL. The trim removed 4 bases at V and 3 bases at J, leaving 6 bases unmatched. The CDR3 reads CASSPSTSGVYEQYF. As DNA, the CDR3 is TGCGCCAGCAGCCCGAGCACTAGCGGGGTCTACGAGCAGTACTTC.

This clone was observed a few times. The chain recombines TRBV30 with TRBJ2-4, with D perhaps being TRBD1 or TRBD2 (5 bases each). Germline loops: CDR1 GTSNPN, CDR2 SVGIG (reference sequence). The CDR3 runs to 14 residues. The CDR3 DNA reads TGTGCATCTTCCTCCCGGGGCCTCAAAAACATTCAGTACTTC. Translated, it gives CASSSRGLKNIQYF.

V is TRBV7-9 and J is TRBJ1-4, with 9 bases fitting TRBD1. The CDR3 sequence is 14 residues long. Germline V gene sequence: CDR1 SEHNR, CDR2 FQNEAQ (reference sequence). V lost 5 bases to trimming and J lost 8 bases; unmatched junction nucleotides: 6. This CDR3 is CASSLGQGYEKLFF. In DNA form, the CDR3 reads TGTGCCAGCAGCCTGGGACAGGGATACGAAAAACTGTTTTTT.

The chain has TRBV7-8 and TRBJ1-2, with D possibly being TRBD1 (5 bases). Germline values: CDR1 SGHVS, CDR2 FQNEAQ. The CDR3 runs 16 residues. V was trimmed by 0 bases and J by 4 bases, leaving 15 bases between them. The CDR3 loop is CASSLAGAPRSYGYTF. Written as DNA, the CDR3 is TGTGCCAGCAGCTTAGCAGGGGCACCCCGAAGCTATGGCTACACCTTC.

The chain uses TRBV27 and TRBJ1-1; D is ambiguous. CDR3 length: 11 residues. Germline values: CDR1 MNHEY, CDR2 SMNVEV (reference sequence). V lost 4 bases and J 1 base, leaving 1 base between the germline ends. CDR3 protein: CASSSNTEAFF. Here the CDR3 DNA reads TGTGCCAGCAGTTCGAACACTGAAGCTTTCTTT.

The chain couples TRBV6-2 or TRBV6-3 to TRBJ1-4; 9 nucleotides align to TRBD1. This CDR3 is built from 14 residues. Trimming took 6 bases from V and 8 from J; bases not matched to a gene: 7. Germline V gene data show CDR1 as MNHEY and CDR2 as SVGEGT. CDR3 protein: CASSSGTGREKLFF. CDR3 bases: TGTGCCAGCAGCTCCGGGACAGGGAGGGAAAAACTGTTTTTT.

V is TRBV19 and J is TRBJ1-1; possibly TRBD1 for D (6 bases). The CDR3 runs 15 residues. V gave up 5 bases and J gave up 2 bases, with 15 bases separating them. Germline V lookup: CDR1 LNHDA, CDR2 SQIVND (reference sequence). The CDR3 DNA is TGTGCCAGTAGTGGGAGCGGACAGCTAAACACTGAAGCTTTCTTT. Protein product: CASSGSGQLNTEAFF.

This chain connects TRBV7-6 to TRBJ1-1; the D is unclear. Trimming cost V 1 base and J 2 bases, with 11 bases left between them. This CDR3 has 15 residues. CDR1 is SGHVS, CDR2 FNYEAQ, per germline. The CDR3 DNA sequence: TGTGCCAGCAGCTTAGAGGTAAACCTTAACACTGAAGCTTTCTTT. Protein sequence: CASSLEVNLNTEAFF.

The chain combines TRBV6-6 with TRBJ2-7, with 7 bases that match TRBD1. V shed 6 bases and J 2 bases; nucleotides not matched to a gene: 7. CDR1 is MNHNY, CDR2 SVGAGI, per germline (reference sequence). The CDR3 is 14 residues long. The CDR3 reads CASRRRDSAYEQYF. CDR3 in DNA: TGTGCCAGCAGGCGCCGGGACAGTGCCTACGAGCAGTACTTC.

The V gene is TRBV7-2, the J gene TRBJ2-7, with 11 nucleotides matching TRBD2. The V segment lost 5 bases and the J segment 2 bases; nucleotides outside the gene matches: 17. The germline V gene encodes CDR1 SGHTA and CDR2 FQGNSA. The CDR3 runs to 19 residues. The CDR3 sequence is CASSRGGLAVRIIPYEQYF. Written as DNA, the CDR3 is TGTGCCAGCAGCCGTGGGGGACTAGCGGTTCGAATAATCCCCTACGAGCAGTACTTC.

The chain links TRBV7-9 to TRBJ1-1, with D unclear. Germline loops: CDR1 SEHNR, CDR2 FQNEAQ (reference sequence). Trimming shortened V by 1 base and J by 1 base, and 7 bases separated the two germline ends. The CDR3 sequence is 14 residues long. The CDR3 sequence is CASSLVIPNTEAFF. For the CDR3, the DNA is TGTGCCAGCAGCTTAGTGATACCGAACACTGAAGCTTTCTTT.

This clone was recorded only once. V and J are TRBV4-1 and TRBJ1-2, with 8 bases fitting TRBD1. This CDR3 is built from 16 residues. Germline CDR1 is MGHRA and CDR2 is YSYEKL. V lost 3 bases and J lost 5; bases outside the gene matches: 11. The chain's CDR3 is CASSHKGQATWYGYTF. The CDR3, as DNA: TGCGCCAGCAGCCATAAGGGACAGGCTACTTGGTATGGCTACACCTTC.

The chain links TRBV6-5 to TRBJ2-1, with no clear D. The V end was cut by 5 bases, the J end by 12 bases, with 11 bases between. Germline-derived CDR1 and CDR2 are MNHEY and SVGAGI. CDR3 length: 11 residues. The CDR3 region is CASSTYMWQFF. The CDR3, as DNA: TGTGCCAGCAGTACCTATATGTGGCAGTTCTTC.

The V call is TRBV4-3, the J call TRBJ1-2; weak D call: TRBD1 (6 bases). Germline V gives CDR1 LGHNA, CDR2 YSLEER. The CDR3 contains 17 residues. V dropped 2 bases and J dropped 5 bases, with 21 bases sitting between them. CDR3 DNA: TGCGCCAGCAGCCAACAATCTGGGGCACACCAGGGGTATGGCTACACCTTC. This gives the protein CASSQQSGAHQGYGYTF.

The gene calls are TRBV12-3 or TRBV12-4 and TRBJ1-3; the D gene is possibly TRBD1 (6 bases). The CDR3 loop spans 12 amino acids. The CDR3 sequence: CVTGTPGNTIYF. CDR3 nucleotide sequence: TGTGTAACCGGGACACCTGGAAACACCATATATTTT.